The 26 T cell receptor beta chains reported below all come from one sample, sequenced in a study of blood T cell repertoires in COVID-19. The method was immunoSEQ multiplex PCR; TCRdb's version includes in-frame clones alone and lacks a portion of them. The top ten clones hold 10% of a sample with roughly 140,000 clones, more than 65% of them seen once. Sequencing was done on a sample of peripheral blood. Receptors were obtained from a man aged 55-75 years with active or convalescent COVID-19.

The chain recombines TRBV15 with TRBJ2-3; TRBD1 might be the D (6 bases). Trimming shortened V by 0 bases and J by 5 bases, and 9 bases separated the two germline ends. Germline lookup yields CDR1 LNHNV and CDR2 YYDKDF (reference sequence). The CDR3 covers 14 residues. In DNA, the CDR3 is TGTGCCACCAGCAGAGATTTAGGGGGAGATACGCAGTATTTT. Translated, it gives CATSRDLGGDTQYF.

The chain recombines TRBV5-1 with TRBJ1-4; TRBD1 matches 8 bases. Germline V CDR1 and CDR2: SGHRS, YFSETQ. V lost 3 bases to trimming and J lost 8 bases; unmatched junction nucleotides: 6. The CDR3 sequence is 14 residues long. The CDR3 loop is CASSSQGVKEKLFF. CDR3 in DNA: TGCGCCAGCAGCTCACAGGGGGTAAAGGAAAAACTGTTTTTT.

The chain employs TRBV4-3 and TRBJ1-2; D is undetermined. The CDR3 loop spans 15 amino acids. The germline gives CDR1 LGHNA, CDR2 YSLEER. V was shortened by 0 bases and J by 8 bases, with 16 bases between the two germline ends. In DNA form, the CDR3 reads TGCGCCAGCAGCCAAGATCAACAGCCTCAAAGGGGCTACACCTTC. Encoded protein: CASSQDQQPQRGYTF.

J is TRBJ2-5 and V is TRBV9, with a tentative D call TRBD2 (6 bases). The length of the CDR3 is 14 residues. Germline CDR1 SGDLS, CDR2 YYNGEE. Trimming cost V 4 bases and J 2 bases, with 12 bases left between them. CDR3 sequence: CASSPEGRQETQYF. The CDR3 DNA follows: TGTGCCAGCAGCCCCGAGGGGAGGCAAGAGACCCAGTACTTC.

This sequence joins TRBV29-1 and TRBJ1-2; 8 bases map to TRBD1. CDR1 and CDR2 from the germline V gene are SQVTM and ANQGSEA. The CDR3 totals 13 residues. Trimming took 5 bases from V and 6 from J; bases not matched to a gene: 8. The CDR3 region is CSVRGTGFDGYTF. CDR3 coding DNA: TGCAGCGTTCGAGGGACAGGATTTGATGGCTACACCTTC.

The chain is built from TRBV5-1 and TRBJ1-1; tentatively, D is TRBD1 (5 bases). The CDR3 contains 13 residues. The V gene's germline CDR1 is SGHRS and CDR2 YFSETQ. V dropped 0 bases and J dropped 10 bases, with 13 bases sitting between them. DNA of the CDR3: TGCGCCAGCAGCTTGGTTTCGGACAAGAGAGCTTTCTTT. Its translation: CASSLVSDKRAFF.

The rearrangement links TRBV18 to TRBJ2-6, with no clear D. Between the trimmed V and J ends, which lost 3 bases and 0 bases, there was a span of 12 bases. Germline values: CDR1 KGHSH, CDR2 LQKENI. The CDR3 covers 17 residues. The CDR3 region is CASSPQNSYSGANVLTF. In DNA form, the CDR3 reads TGTGCCAGCTCACCCCAGAACAGCTACTCTGGGGCCAACGTCCTGACTTTC.

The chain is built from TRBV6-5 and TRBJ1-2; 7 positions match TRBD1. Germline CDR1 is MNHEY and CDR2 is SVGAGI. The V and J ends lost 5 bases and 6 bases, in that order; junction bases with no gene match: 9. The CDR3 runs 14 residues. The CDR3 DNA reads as TGTGCCAGCAGTACTCACCGGGACAGTAATGGCTACACCTTC. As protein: CASSTHRDSNGYTF.

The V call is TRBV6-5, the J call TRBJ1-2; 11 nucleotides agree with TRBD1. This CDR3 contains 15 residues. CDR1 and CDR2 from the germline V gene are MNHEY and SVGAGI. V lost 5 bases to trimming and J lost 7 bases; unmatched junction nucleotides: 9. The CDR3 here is CASSPGGQGARGYTF. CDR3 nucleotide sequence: TGTGCCAGCAGTCCCGGAGGACAGGGGGCGCGTGGCTACACCTTC.

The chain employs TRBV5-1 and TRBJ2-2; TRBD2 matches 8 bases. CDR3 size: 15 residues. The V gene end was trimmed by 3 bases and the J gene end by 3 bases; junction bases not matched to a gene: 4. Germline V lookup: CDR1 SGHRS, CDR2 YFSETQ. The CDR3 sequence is CASSYGLADTGELFF. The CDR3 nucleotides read TGCGCCAGCAGCTACGGACTAGCTGACACCGGGGAGCTGTTTTTT. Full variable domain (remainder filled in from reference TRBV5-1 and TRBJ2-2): KAGVTQTPRYLIKTRGQQVTLSCSPISGHRSVSWYQQTPGQGLQFLFEYFSETQRNKGNFPGRFSGRQFSNSRSEMNVSTLELGDSALYLCASSYGLADTGELFFGEGSRLTVL.

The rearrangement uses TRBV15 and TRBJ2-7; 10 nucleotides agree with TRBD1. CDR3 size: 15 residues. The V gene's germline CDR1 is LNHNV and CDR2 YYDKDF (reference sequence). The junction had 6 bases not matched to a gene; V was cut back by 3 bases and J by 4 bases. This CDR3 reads CATSSPGTGAYEQYF. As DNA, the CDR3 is TGTGCCACCAGCAGTCCCGGGACAGGGGCGTACGAGCAGTACTTC.

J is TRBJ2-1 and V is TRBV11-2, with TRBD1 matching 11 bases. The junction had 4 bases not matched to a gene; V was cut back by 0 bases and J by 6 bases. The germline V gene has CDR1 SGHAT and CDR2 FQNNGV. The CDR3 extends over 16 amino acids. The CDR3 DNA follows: TGTGCCAGCAGCTTAGAACCGGGACAGGGGGGCAATGAGCAGTTCTTC. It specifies CASSLEPGQGGNEQFF.

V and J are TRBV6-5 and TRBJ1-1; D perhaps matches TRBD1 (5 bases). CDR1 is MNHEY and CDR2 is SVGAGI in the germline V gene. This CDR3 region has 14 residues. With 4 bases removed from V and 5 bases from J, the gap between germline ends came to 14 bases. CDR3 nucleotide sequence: TGTGCCAGCAGTTTCTCCATTCGGGGGACTGAAGCTTTCTTT. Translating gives CASSFSIRGTEAFF.

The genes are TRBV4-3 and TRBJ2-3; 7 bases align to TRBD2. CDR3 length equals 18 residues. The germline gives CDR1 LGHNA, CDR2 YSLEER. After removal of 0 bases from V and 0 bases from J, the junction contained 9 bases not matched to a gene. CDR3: CASSQDPLAASSTDTQYF. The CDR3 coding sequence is TGCGCCAGCAGCCAAGACCCCCTAGCGGCATCTAGCACAGATACGCAGTATTTT.

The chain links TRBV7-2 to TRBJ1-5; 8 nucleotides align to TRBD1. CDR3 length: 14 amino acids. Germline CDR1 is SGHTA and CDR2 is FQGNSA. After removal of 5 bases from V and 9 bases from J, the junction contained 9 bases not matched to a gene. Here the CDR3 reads CASSNDRGSWPQHF. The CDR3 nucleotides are TGTGCCAGCAGCAATGACAGGGGAAGTTGGCCCCAGCATTTT. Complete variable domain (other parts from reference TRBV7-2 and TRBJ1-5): GAGVSQSPSNKVTEKGKDVELRCDPISGHTALYWYRQSLGQGLEFLIYFQGNSAPDKSGLPSDRFSAERTGGSVSTLTIQRTQQEDSAVYLCASSNDRGSWPQHFGDGTRLSIL.

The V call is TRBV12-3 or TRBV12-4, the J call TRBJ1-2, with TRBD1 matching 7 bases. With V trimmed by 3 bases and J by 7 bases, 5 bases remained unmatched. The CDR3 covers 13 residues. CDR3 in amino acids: CASSFETGTGYTF. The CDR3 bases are TGTGCCAGCAGTTTCGAGACAGGGACTGGCTACACCTTC.

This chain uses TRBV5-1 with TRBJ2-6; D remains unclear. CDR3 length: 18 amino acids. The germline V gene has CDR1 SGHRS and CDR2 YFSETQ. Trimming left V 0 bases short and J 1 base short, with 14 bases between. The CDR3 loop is CASSLVASFFSGANVLTF. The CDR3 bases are TGCGCCAGCAGCTTGGTCGCCAGTTTCTTTTCTGGGGCCAACGTCCTGACTTTC.

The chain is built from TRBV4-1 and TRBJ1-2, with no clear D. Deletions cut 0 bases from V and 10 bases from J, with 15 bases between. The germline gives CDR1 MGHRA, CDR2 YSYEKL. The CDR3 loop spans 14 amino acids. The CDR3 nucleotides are TGCGCCAGCAGCCAAGATCTGCCGGGTGTAGACTACACCTTC. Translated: CASSQDLPGVDYTF.

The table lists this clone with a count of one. DNA for the CDR3: TGTGCCAGTATGGGCAGGGGAGACTACGAGCAGTACTTC. Amino acid sequence: CASMGRGDYEQYF. This sequence joins TRBV19 and TRBJ2-7, with D perhaps TRBD1 (6 bases). Germline CDR1 is LNHDA and CDR2 is SQIVND (reference sequence). The CDR3 runs to 13 residues. V was trimmed by 7 bases and J by 3 bases, leaving 13 bases between them. The full variable domain, with the rest looked up from reference TRBV19 and TRBJ2-7, is DGGITQSPKYLFRKEGQNVTLSCEQNLNHDAMYWYRQDPGQGLRLIYYSQIVNDFQKGDIAEGYSVSREKKESFPLTVTSAQKNPTAFYLCASMGRGDYEQYFGPGTRLTVT.

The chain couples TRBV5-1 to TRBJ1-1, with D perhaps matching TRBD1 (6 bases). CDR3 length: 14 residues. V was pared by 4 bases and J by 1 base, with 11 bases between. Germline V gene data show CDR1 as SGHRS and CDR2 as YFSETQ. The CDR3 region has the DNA TGCGCCAGCAGCGAACAGGGCCGGAACACTGAAGCTTTCTTT. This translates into CASSEQGRNTEAFF.

This CDR3 is CASSADRLNEKLFF. Written as DNA, the CDR3 is TGTGCCAGCAGCGCGGACAGGTTAAATGAAAAACTGTTTTTT. The gene calls are TRBV7-9 and TRBJ1-4, with 7 bases matching TRBD1. CDR3 length: 14 amino acids. J was trimmed by 5 bases and V by 5 bases; bases with no gene match: 5. Germline V gives CDR1 SEHNR, CDR2 FQNEAQ (reference sequence).

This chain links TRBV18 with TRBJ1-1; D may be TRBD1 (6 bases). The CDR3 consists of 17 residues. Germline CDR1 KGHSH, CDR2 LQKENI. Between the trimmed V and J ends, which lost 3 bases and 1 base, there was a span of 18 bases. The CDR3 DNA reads TGTGCCAGCTCACCGCAGGGCGGGGGGCGTTCGAACACTGAAGCTTTCTTT. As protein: CASSPQGGGRSNTEAFF.

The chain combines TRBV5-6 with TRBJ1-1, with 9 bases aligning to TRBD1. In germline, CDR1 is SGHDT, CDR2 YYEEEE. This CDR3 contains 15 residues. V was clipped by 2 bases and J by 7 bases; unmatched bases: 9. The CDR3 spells CASSFMGQGHLEAFF. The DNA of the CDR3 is TGTGCCAGCAGCTTTATGGGACAGGGCCACCTTGAAGCTTTCTTT.

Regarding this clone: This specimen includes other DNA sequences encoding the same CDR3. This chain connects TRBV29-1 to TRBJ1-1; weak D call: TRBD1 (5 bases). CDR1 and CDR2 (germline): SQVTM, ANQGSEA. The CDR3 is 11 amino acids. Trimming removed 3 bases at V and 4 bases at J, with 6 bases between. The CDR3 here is CSVEGGTEAFF. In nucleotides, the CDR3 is TGCAGCGTTGAGGGGGGCACTGAAGCTTTCTTT.

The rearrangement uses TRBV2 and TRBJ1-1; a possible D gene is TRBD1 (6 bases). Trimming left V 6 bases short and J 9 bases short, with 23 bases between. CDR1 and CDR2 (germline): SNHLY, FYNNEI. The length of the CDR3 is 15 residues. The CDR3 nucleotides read TGTGCCAGCAGGTCTGATTCGGGGGGAGGGGGTAAAGCTTTCTTT. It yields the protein CASRSDSGGGGKAFF. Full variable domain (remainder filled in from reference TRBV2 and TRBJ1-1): EPEVTQTPSHQVTQMGQEVILRCVPISNHLYFYWYRQILGQKVEFLVSFYNNEISEKSEIFDDQFSVERPDGSNFTLKIRSTKLEDSAMYFCASRSDSGGGGKAFFGQGTRLTVV.

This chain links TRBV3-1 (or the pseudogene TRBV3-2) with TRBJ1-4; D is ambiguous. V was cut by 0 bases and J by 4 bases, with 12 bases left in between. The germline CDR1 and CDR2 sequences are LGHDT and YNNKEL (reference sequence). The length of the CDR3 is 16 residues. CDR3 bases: TGTGCCAGCAGCCAAGAGATCGCCGGGGTTAATGAAAAACTGTTTTTT. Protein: CASSQEIAGVNEKLFF.